A selection of T cell receptor beta chains follows, all from one sample in a study of low-dose radiotherapy and immunotherapy resistance in tumors. TCRdb re-called the reads through MiXCR, storing one row per CDR3 protein. This repertoire shows approximately 84,000 distinct CDR3 sequences, roughly 19% found once; its top ten account for about 2.5%. The sequencing used PBMCs, collected before treatment. These receptors were collected from a male donor with prostate cancer. CDR3s include the opening cysteine and the closing phenylalanine or tryptophan. The D gene is left open where the match is weak. Clone sizes are given selectively: once, few, many, or a class where the clone is expanded.

V	size	D	J	DNA	CDR3
TRBV27	NA	NA	TRBJ2-5	TGTGCCAGTTTGAGGGGGAGAGAGACCCAGTACTTC	CASLRGRETQYF
TRBV20-1	many	NA	TRBJ2-7	TGCAGTGGCTCTTCCCACTCCTCCTACGAGCAGTACTTC	CSGSSHSSYEQYF
TRBV5-1	many	TRBD2	TRBJ2-1	TGCGCCAGCAGCCCCGGGACTAGCGGGGGCCTAACCTACAATGAGCAGTTCTTC	CASSPGTSGGLTYNEQFF
TRBV2	many	NA	TRBJ2-3	TGTGCCAGCAGACCCCGGGACTTAGGCACAGATACGCAGTATTTT	CASRPRDLGTDTQYF
TRBV7-6	many	TRBD2	TRBJ2-2	TGTGCCAGCAGCTTGGGACTAGCGGGGGGGATTACCGGGGAGCTGTTTTTT	CASSLGLAGGITGELFF
TRBV7-3	many	TRBD2	TRBJ2-2	TGTGCCAGCAGCTTAACCCGGACTAGCGGGGGAGGGGAGCTGTTTTTT	CASSLTRTSGGGELFF
TRBV12-3/TRBV12-4	many	TRBD1	TRBJ2-2	TGTGCCAGCAGCCAACAGGGGTTTGACACCGGGGAGCTGTTTTTT	CASSQQGFDTGELFF
TRBV27	many	NA	TRBJ1-2	TGTGCCAGCAAACTACTTTTGTCCCATGGCTACACCTTC	CASKLLLSHGYTF
TRBV23-1	many	TRBD1	TRBJ2-5	TGCGCCAGCAGTCAAGCGACCGCAGGGACAGGGGGCGAATTCCTACAAGAGACCCAGTACTTC	CASSQATAGTGGEFLQETQYF
TRBV5-1	many	NA	TRBJ2-3	TGCGCCAGCAGCATCGACTGGAGTACGCAGTATTTT	CASSIDWSTQYF
TRBV29-1	many	NA	TRBJ2-6	TGCAGCGTGAGGGGAATAGCCGGGGCCAACGTCCTGACTTTC	CSVRGIAGANVLTF
TRBV3-1	many	TRBD1	TRBJ1-2	TGTGCCAGCAGCCCCGATGCAGGGGGCGCGAACTATGGCTACACCTTC	CASSPDAGGANYGYTF
TRBV6-2/TRBV6-3	NA	NA	TRBJ2-2	TGTGCCAGCAGAGGGTTCCCTCCTGGCGCGAGAGGAGGGGAGCTGTTTTTT	CASRGFPPGARGGELFF
TRBV20-1	many	NA	TRBJ1-5	TGCAGTGCTAGCGGGACACGCAATCAGCCCCAGCATTTT	CSASGTRNQPQHF
TRBV19	many	NA	TRBJ1-2	TGTGCCAGTAGTATAAACAGGGATGGCTACACCTTC	CASSINRDGYTF
TRBV7-9	many	NA	TRBJ2-1	TGTGCCAGCAGTTTCGGGTCCGACCAGTTCTTC	CASSFGSDQFF
TRBV18	many	TRBD2	TRBJ2-1	TGTGCCAGCTCACCCGGGACGGGGGGCTCCTACAATGAGCAGTTCTTC	CASSPGTGGSYNEQFF
TRBV2	NA	NA	TRBJ1-5	TGTGCCTTAACAACAGGGTCGCAGAGCAATCAGCCCCAGCATTTT	CALTTGSQSNQPQHF
TRBV12-3/TRBV12-4	many	TRBD1	TRBJ2-5	TGTGCCAGCAGGACCTTGACAGGGTCGGAAGAGACCCAGTACTTC	CASRTLTGSEETQYF
TRBV12-3/TRBV12-4	many	TRBD2	TRBJ2-1	TGTGCCAGCAGTCTCTGGGGACTATCAATATACAATGAGCAGTTCTTC	CASSLWGLSIYNEQFF
TRBV4-2	few	TRBD2	TRBJ2-7	TGTGCCAGCAGCCACTCCACTAGCGGGCTCCCCTACGAGCAGTACTTC	CASSHSTSGLPYEQYF
TRBV7-2	NA	TRBD1	TRBJ2-7	TGTGCCAGCAGCTTATCGGGACAGGGGGCCGGGGAGCTGTACTTC	CASSLSGQGAGELYF
TRBV20-1	many	NA	TRBJ1-5	TGCAGTGCTACGGTTCTCGGCAATCAGCCCCAGCATTTT	CSATVLGNQPQHF
TRBV4-1	many	TRBD1	TRBJ1-2	TGCGCCAGCAGCCCCGAGGGGACAGGGGCAAGCCCCTATGGCTACACCTTC	CASSPEGTGASPYGYTF
TRBV7-8	many	NA	TRBJ2-2	TGTGCCAGCACCTGGGGGGGGGGCAGCACCGGGGAGCTGTTTTTT	CASTWGGGSTGELFF
TRBV2	many	TRBD1	TRBJ1-1	TGTGCCAGCAGTGAATTGGGACAGGTCTCCTTCTTT	CASSELGQVSFF
TRBV11-2	many	NA	TRBJ2-2	TGTGCCAGCAGCCCGATGTCGGGCCCAGGGATCTGGGAGCTGTTTTTT	CASSPMSGPGIWELFF
TRBV7-8	many	TRBD2	TRBJ2-3	TGTGCCAGCAGCCCGCCCGGGGCGGGGGAATACTATACGCAGTATTTT	CASSPPGAGEYYTQYF
TRBV3-1	many	NA	TRBJ2-3	TGTGCCAGCAGCCAAGATTACGGGCCAAGCACAGATACGCAGTATTTT	CASSQDYGPSTDTQYF
TRBV12-3/TRBV12-4	many	NA	TRBJ1-2	TGTGCCAGCAGTTTCGGAGTTAACTATGGCTACACCTTC	CASSFGVNYGYTF
TRBV10-3	many	NA	TRBJ1-2	TGTGCCATCGCGGGCACCAACTATGGCTACACCTTC	CAIAGTNYGYTF
TRBV25-1	NA	NA	TRBJ2-7	TGTGCCAGCAGTGAAAAGGGGTGGGGCTACGAGCAGTACTTC	CASSEKGWGYEQYF
TRBV19	many	NA	TRBJ2-3	TGTGCCAGTAGTATTTTAGGGGGAGGCACAGATACGCAGTATTTT	CASSILGGGTDTQYF
TRBV27	many	NA	TRBJ1-1	TGTGCCAGCAGTTCCTGGGGACGGGGGAACACTGAAGCTTTCTTT	CASSSWGRGNTEAFF
TRBV5-1	many	TRBD1	TRBJ2-4	TGCGCCAGCAGCTCGAGGACAGGGGGGGACATTCAGTACTTC	CASSSRTGGDIQYF
TRBV15	many	NA	TRBJ2-1	TGTGCCACCAGCCGCCGTGGAGGGGTAGCCTACAATGAGCAGTTCTTC	CATSRRGGVAYNEQFF
TRBV30	many	NA	TRBJ1-2	TGTGCCTGGAGTCCAGGGTTTGGGTCTAACTATGGCTACACCTTC	CAWSPGFGSNYGYTF
TRBV28	NA	NA	TRBJ2-7	TGTGCCAGCAGTTCCGGGGACTACGAGCAGTACTTC	CASSSGDYEQYF
TRBV7-6	many	NA	TRBJ2-1	TGTGCCAGCAGCCTCTTCTCTCAGGTGAATGAGCAGTTCTTC	CASSLFSQVNEQFF
TRBV7-8	many	NA	TRBJ2-5	TGTGCCAGCAGCTTAGTCATCGGGAATCAAGAGACCCAGTACTTC	CASSLVIGNQETQYF
TRBV30	many	TRBD1	TRBJ2-7	TGTGCCTGGGGACAGGGCGACGAGCAGTACTTC	CAWGQGDEQYF
TRBV6-6	many	TRBD2	TRBJ2-3	TGTGCCAGCAGTTACTCTGTTCTAGCGGGCACAGATACGCAGTATTTT	CASSYSVLAGTDTQYF
TRBV19	many	NA	TRBJ2-3	TGTGCCAGTAGTATAGGGGTATCTCGGCGGGGTACTAGCACAGATACGCAGTATTTT	CASSIGVSRRGTSTDTQYF